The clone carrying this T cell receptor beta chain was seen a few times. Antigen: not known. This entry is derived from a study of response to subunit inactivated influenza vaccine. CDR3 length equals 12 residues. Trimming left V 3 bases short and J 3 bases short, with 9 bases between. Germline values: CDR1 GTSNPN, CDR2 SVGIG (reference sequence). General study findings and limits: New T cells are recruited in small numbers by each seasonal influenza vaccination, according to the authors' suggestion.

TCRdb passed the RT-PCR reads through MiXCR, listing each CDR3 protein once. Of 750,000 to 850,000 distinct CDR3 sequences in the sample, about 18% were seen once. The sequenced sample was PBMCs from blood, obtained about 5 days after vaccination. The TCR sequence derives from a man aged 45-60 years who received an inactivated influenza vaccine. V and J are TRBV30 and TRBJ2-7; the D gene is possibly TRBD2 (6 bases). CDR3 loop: CAWSETSYEQYF. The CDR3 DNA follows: TGTGCCTGGAGCGAGACTAGCTACGAGCAGTACTTC. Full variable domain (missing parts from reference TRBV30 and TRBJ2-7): SQTIHQWPATLVQPVGSPLSLECTVEGTSNPNLYWYRQAAGRGLQLLFYSVGIGQISSEVPQNLSASRPQDRQFILSSKKLLLSDSGFYLCAWSETSYEQYFGPGTRLTVT.